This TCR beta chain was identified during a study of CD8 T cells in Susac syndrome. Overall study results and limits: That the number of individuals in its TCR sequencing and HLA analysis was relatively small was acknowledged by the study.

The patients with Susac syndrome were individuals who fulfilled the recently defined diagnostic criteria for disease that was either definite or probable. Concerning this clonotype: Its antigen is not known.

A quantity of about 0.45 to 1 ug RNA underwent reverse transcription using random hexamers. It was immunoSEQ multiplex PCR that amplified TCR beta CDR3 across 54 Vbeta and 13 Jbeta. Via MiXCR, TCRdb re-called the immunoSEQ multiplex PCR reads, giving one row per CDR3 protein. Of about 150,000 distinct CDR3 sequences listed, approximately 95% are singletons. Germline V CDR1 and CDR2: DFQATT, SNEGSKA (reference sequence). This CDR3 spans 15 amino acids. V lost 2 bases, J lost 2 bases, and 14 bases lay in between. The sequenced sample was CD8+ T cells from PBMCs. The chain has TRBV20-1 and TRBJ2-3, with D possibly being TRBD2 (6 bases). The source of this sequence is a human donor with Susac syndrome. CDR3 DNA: TGCAGTGCTAGATCGGTAGGAGGGTACACAGATACGCAGTATTTT. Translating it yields CSARSVGGYTDTQYF.